The clone carrying this T cell receptor beta chain was recorded many times. Its antigen is as yet unknown. CDR3 length: 15 residues. Trimming removed 2 bases at V and 2 bases at J, with 10 bases between. Per the germline V gene, CDR1 is SGHTA and CDR2 is FQGNSA. Time point meaning: longitudinal time-point 3. It was from 2 million PBMCs stored at -80 C that the unsorted libraries were obtained. The sample comes from a study of neurological immune-mediated disorders. Study-wide findings and caveats: In HTLV-1-associated myelopathy, TCR clonal expansion was greatest, and in multiple sclerosis it was least, below healthy controls.

The authors made cDNA by 5'RACE with 10-nucleotide random UMIs. TCRdb itself ran the 5' RACE reads through MiXCR, one entry per CDR3 protein. The sample has around 97,000 distinct CDR3 sequences, approximately 10% seen once. This sequence originates from a female donor with HTLV-1-associated myelopathy (HAM/TSP). Sequencing input: PBMCs. The chain employs TRBV7-2 and TRBJ2-1, with D hard to call. In DNA, the CDR3 is TGTGCCAGCAGCTTATTTGCAGGTACCTACAATGAGCAGTTCTTC. This gives the protein CASSLFAGTYNEQFF.